The present entry profiles one T cell receptor beta chain with its context. The antigen remains unidentified. Trimming removed 1 base at V and 4 bases at J, with 8 bases between. The CDR3 spans 12 residues. CDR1 GTSNPN and CDR2 SVGIG come from the germline V gene (reference sequence). The data derive from a study of cytomegalovirus exposure and HLA in healthy donors. Background on the study: An analysis done earlier identified approximately 120 million unique TCR beta sequences from about 179 million T cells.

Study results and limitations: V- and J-gene trimming in TCR beta was tied to a missense DCLRE1C variant by an analysis performed later.

The PCR contained 60 Vbeta and 13 Jbeta primers. Sequencing was performed with immunoSEQ multiplex PCR; in TCRdb, only in-frame clones are kept and a portion is missing. The table shows 100,000 to 150,000 clones, with 80% to 90% occurring only once. This receptor was taken from a woman between 40 and 55 years old in good health and CMV-seropositive. This sequence joins TRBV30 and TRBJ2-7; tentatively, D is TRBD1 (6 bases). Specimen: PBMCs. The CDR3 protein is CAWSAQGYEQYF. In DNA, the CDR3 is TGTGCCTGGAGTGCCCAGGGGTACGAGCAGTACTTC.